This T cell receptor beta chain was sequenced in a study of blood T cells in healthy people across ages (dated by TCRdb to 2014 to 2015). Regarding the study in general: In model experiments, roughly one uniquely barcoded TCR beta cDNA molecule per two T cells was captured by template switching. To track age-related changes in TCR beta repertoire diversity, the study relied on deep sequencing normalized with unique cDNA molecular identifiers. Donors were grouped into four age groups: young (average approximately 16 years), middle-aged (39), aged (around 60) and long-lived (around 80). Donors of different ages were randomly distributed across sequencing lanes to avoid experimental bias. Using the same blood draw, the study looked at two additional independent replicas of 1 million unique cDNA reads for two donors, one aged 18 to 30 and the other aged 80 or older. What the study reported, not specific to this receptor: Estimates of total diversity based on one million sequenced T cells were considered lower bounds and underestimates. Donor CMV infection status was unknown, potentially confounding age-related changes in expanded clonotypes. Compared with the aged group, the long-lived group had more naive CD4+ T cells, fewer expanded clones and increased TCR diversity, a pattern suggesting age selection. The percentage of naive T cells measured by flow cytometry correlated strongly with observed TCR beta diversity. Observed TCR beta diversity per million T cells fell roughly linearly with age, and a significant reduction was already apparent by age about 36. Bulk unsorted PBMC profiling prevented conclusive comparison of naive and antigen-experienced compartments.

Library method: 5' RACE. The sequencer was an Illumina HiSeq 2500. The second PCR ran for roughly 6 to 11 cycles and used a J-beta primer mix along with a sample-barcoded 5' primer. Each TCR beta cDNA molecule received a unique molecular identifier from a template-switch 5' adaptor carrying 12 random nucleotides. At least 3 million CDR3-containing paired-end reads were obtained from each sample. First-strand cDNA was synthesized from all RNA with the Mint cDNA synthesis kit, primed by a TRBC-specific oligonucleotide. After uracil-DNA glycosylase treatment, a first 18-cycle PCR used universal primers M1SS and BC2_uni_R on all cDNA. The authors' analysis ran thus. Normalization of each sample was performed by random selection of 1 million high-quality reads, each carrying a distinct molecular identifier. Instead of being binned into consensus sequences, reads with shared molecular identifiers were discarded. CDR3 identification, clonotype clustering and error correction used MiTCR with a Q25 quality threshold and the strictest error-elimination algorithm. A nonparametric unseen species model with Euler transformation was used to estimate a lower bound on total TCR beta diversity. Clones were called with MiXCR by TCRdb after fastp trimmed the public reads at Q25, and only in-frame beta chains were retained. Identical CDR3 proteins give one entry, which carries the most common genes and DNA. The V and J calls follow TCRdb's processing rather than the paper's. Recorded for this sample are some 1.5 million distinct CDR3 sequences; over 25% of them occurred a single time. The ten largest account for roughly 8.2% of the sample.

The 40 or so donors, aged roughly 6 to 100 years, were systemically healthy Caucasian individuals from Russia. Ten milliliters of peripheral blood were drawn from each donor into EDTA-treated Vacutainer tubes. Ficoll-Paque density-gradient centrifugation was used to isolate PBMCs, with at least 6 million obtained per sample. Trizol reagent was used to extract total RNA from PBMCs, with at least 5.5 micrograms per sample. For every donor, an aliquot of PBMCs went through flow cytometry to measure the percentages of naive CD45RAhigh/CD27high T cells. V is pared back by 5 bases and J by 2 bases, with 15 bases lying between the germline termini. The CDR3 spans 15 residues, from the cysteine through the phenylalanine. Left in the record is the CDR3 DNA by itself, 45 bases read in frame from the first base. This clonotype occurred a few times. This receptor's antigen is unknown. No quality values exist for individual bases; no much larger clone is one base distant.

Input material: blood. The rearrangement joined TRBV12-3 or TRBV12-4 to TRBJ1-2, with the D gene uncertain. This TCR was recovered from a woman under 40 in good health. The CDR3 region reads CASSNLGRMNYGYTF. The DNA reads as follows: TGTGCCAGCAGTAACTTGGGTCGGATGAACTATGGCTACACCTTC.